The 26 T cell receptor beta chains below come from one sample, sequenced in a study of T cell repertoires in cytomegalovirus infection (dated by TCRdb to between 2017 and 2020). This sample was sequenced with an Illumina HiSeq 1500. In-frame beta chains were kept once TCRdb had trimmed the public reads at Q25 with fastp and called clones with MiXCR. All rows with the same CDR3 protein become a single entry with the most common DNA and genes. This sample is represented by approximately 310,000 distinct CDR3 sequences; 25% of them were singletons. The ten largest account for 10% to 15% of the sample. These receptors' targets are unknown. What this sample's treatment or condition label stands for: in vitro stimulation with specific CMV peptide epitopes to enrich CMV-specific T cells. Material: cultured PBMCs, obtained from culture after CMV antigen stimulation. The receptors derive from a human donor in good health (CMV status not recorded). Some clones in this sample may be carry-over from other donors' samples.

The V and J genes are TRBV6-8 and TRBJ2-2, with 9 bases lining up with TRBD2. The trim removed 5 bases at V and 8 bases at J, leaving 18 bases unmatched. The CDR3 contains 18 residues. Germline lookup yields CDR1 MNHGY and CDR2 SAAAGT. The CDR3, as DNA: TGTGCCAGCAGTCGATCGACCGGGACTAGCCTATGGTTTGGGGAGCTGTTTTTT. It encodes CASSRSTGTSLWFGELFF.

The V and J genes are TRBV9 and TRBJ2-3; no firm D call. The V and J ends lost 0 bases and 9 bases respectively, with 11 bases between them. CDR1 and CDR2 from the germline V gene are SGDLS and YYNGEE. The CDR3 totals 13 residues. The CDR3 is CASSVEVGRTQYF. The CDR3 region has the DNA TGTGCCAGCAGCGTAGAAGTGGGCCGGACGCAGTATTTT.

This clonotype was counted only a few times. This chain connects TRBV15 to TRBJ2-3; D is undetermined. Germline assignment: CDR1 LNHNV and CDR2 YYDKDF (reference sequence). This CDR3 is built from 17 residues. Trimming took off 0 bases at V and 1 base at J, with 14 bases between the two ends. The CDR3 loop is CATSRDRWVGGTDTQYF. CDR3 bases: TGTGCCACCAGCAGAGATCGCTGGGTAGGTGGCACAGATACGCAGTATTTT. The whole variable domain, filled in from reference TRBV15 and TRBJ2-3, reads DAMVIQNPRYQVTQFGKPVTLSCSQTLNHNVMYWYQQKSSQAPKLLFHYYDKDFNNEADTPDNFQSRRPNTSFCFLDIRSPGLGDTAMYLCATSRDRWVGGTDTQYFGPGTRLTVL.

This clonotype turned up a few times. J is TRBJ1-6 and V is TRBV5-5; 7 bases fit TRBD1. J lost 7 bases, V lost 0 bases, and 10 bases had no gene match. CDR3 length: 17 amino acids. CDR1 is SGHKS, CDR2 YYEKEE, per germline (reference sequence). The CDR3: CASSLAWTGQTNSPLHF. The CDR3 coding sequence is TGTGCCAGCAGCTTGGCATGGACGGGACAGACGAATTCACCCCTCCACTTT.

The rearrangement uses TRBV27 and TRBJ1-3; D is undetermined. This CDR3 spans 13 amino acids. V lost 2 bases to trimming and J lost 7 bases, with 9 bases between them. Germline assignment: CDR1 MNHEY and CDR2 SMNVEV (reference sequence). The CDR3 DNA reads as TGTGCCAGCAGTTTAGGAGGACGGAACACCATATATTTT. Translation: CASSLGGRNTIYF.

Only a few counts were recorded for this clonotype. The rearrangement links TRBV7-2 to TRBJ1-5; unclear D gene. The CDR3 has 15 amino acids. V was shortened by 2 bases and J by 1 base, with 9 bases between the two germline ends. Germline CDR1 is SGHTA and CDR2 is FQGNSA. CDR3: CASSLSSRSNQPQHF. CDR3 DNA: TGTGCCAGCAGCTTAAGTTCTAGGAGCAATCAGCCCCAGCATTTT.

This chain joins TRBV7-9 and TRBJ2-5; D is uncertain. The CDR3 runs to 12 residues. Trimming stripped 6 bases from V and 4 bases from J, with 9 bases between. Germline CDR1 reads SEHNR; CDR2 reads FQNEAQ (reference sequence). The CDR3 region is CASRSMAETQYF. The CDR3 DNA reads as TGTGCCAGCAGATCCATGGCAGAGACCCAGTACTTC.

This clonotype showed up many times. The V gene is TRBV7-2, the J gene TRBJ2-2, with 7 bases that match TRBD2. The junction had 10 bases not matched to a gene; V was cut back by 6 bases and J by 6 bases. The germline gives CDR1 SGHTA, CDR2 FQGNSA. The CDR3 consists of 15 residues. The CDR3 DNA reads as TGTGCCAGCAGGCCGCCTGGAGGGAGGGCCGGGGAGCTGTTTTTT. Translation: CASRPPGGRAGELFF.

The sample holds many counts of this clonotype. The CDR3 nucleotides are TGTGCCAGCAGCCCCCTCGGGGGACAGAGCTCTGGGGCCAACGTCCTGACTTTC. Residues: CASSPLGGQSSGANVLTF. The chain recombines TRBV7-6 with TRBJ2-6; tentatively, D is TRBD1 (7 bases). Germline CDR1 is SGHVS and CDR2 is FNYEAQ. The length of the CDR3 is 18 residues. V was cut by 5 bases and J by 0 bases, with 17 bases left in between.

This clonotype has at least ten counts. V usage is TRBV12-3 or TRBV12-4 and J usage is TRBJ2-5, with D unresolved. The CDR3 covers 13 residues. V dropped 8 bases and J dropped 5 bases, with 15 bases sitting between them. The CDR3 protein is CASGSSSEETQYF. CDR3 nucleotide sequence: TGTGCCAGCGGATCCTCCTCCGAGGAGACCCAGTACTTC.

This rearrangement joins TRBV10-3 to TRBJ1-1; unclear D gene. V lost 5 bases, J lost 8 bases, and 12 bases lay in between. CDR3 size: 12 residues. Germline lookup yields CDR1 ENHRY and CDR2 SYGVKD. The CDR3 DNA is TGTGCCATCAGTCCTAACACCAAAGAAGCTTTCTTT. This codes for CAISPNTKEAFF.

This clonotype was observed a few times. The chain couples TRBV20-1 to TRBJ1-6; D may be TRBD1 (6 bases). There are 18 residues in the CDR3. CDR1 is DFQATT, CDR2 SNEGSKA, per germline (reference sequence). V gave up 0 bases and J gave up 4 bases, with 19 bases separating them. The CDR3 loop reads CSARDPKTRGPYNSPLHF. The CDR3, as DNA: TGCAGTGCTAGAGACCCAAAAACCAGGGGACCATATAATTCACCCCTCCACTTT.

CDR3: CASSIDEKLFF. In DNA form, the CDR3 reads TGTGCCAGTAGTATAGACGAAAAACTGTTTTTT. This chain joins TRBV19 and TRBJ1-4; no clear D gene. The CDR3 covers 11 residues. CDR1 is LNHDA, CDR2 SQIVND, per germline (reference sequence). Trimming shortened V by 0 bases and J by 8 bases, and 1 base separated the two germline ends.

This clonotype was recorded many times. The chain employs TRBV12-3 or TRBV12-4 and TRBJ2-5, with D perhaps given as TRBD1 or TRBD2 (6 bases each). Trimming removed 7 bases at V and 5 bases at J, with 20 bases between. There are 15 residues in the CDR3. This CDR3 reads CASTELAGRGETQYF. As DNA, the CDR3 is TGTGCCAGCACGGAACTGGCGGGAAGGGGGGAGACCCAGTACTTC.

This clonotype was seen a handful of times. This rearrangement joins TRBV6-4 to TRBJ1-1; D call uncertain. The CDR3 length is 16 residues. Trimming removed 3 bases from V and 1 base from J, with 15 bases in between. Germline V CDR1 and CDR2: MRHNA, SNTAGT. The CDR3 DNA is TGTGCCAGCAGTGAGTCCCTTGGGAAGGGGAACACTGAAGCTTTCTTT. Translating gives CASSESLGKGNTEAFF.

This clonotype has just a few counts. The chain carries TRBV12-5 and TRBJ2-1; D possibly matches TRBD1 or TRBD2 (6 bases each). This CDR3 is built from 11 residues. Germline V gene sequence: CDR1 LGHNT, CDR2 FRNRAP. Here the CDR3 reads CAEGGQDEQFF. The CDR3 nucleotides are TGTGCCGAGGGGGGTCAGGATGAGCAGTTCTTC.

This clonotype was observed once. The chain recombines TRBV18 with TRBJ2-1, with TRBD2 matching 10 bases. Germline-derived CDR1 and CDR2 are KGHSH and LQKENI. The CDR3 is made up of 17 amino acids. After removal of 0 bases from V and 6 bases from J, the junction contained 8 bases not matched to a gene. This chain's CDR3 is CASSPPRLAGEGNEQFF. Here the CDR3 DNA reads TGTGCCAGCTCACCACCGAGGCTAGCGGGAGAAGGCAATGAGCAGTTCTTC.

This clonotype was detected ten times or more. The chain carries TRBV7-8 and TRBJ1-2; no definite D call. CDR3 size: 14 residues. Germline CDR1 reads SGHVS; CDR2 reads FQNEAQ. The V and J ends lost 1 base and 2 bases respectively, with 8 bases between them. The CDR3 spells CASSLERFNYGYTF. CDR3 nucleotides: TGTGCCAGCAGCTTAGAACGCTTCAACTATGGCTACACCTTC.

A note on this clonotype: The junction shows a germline mismatch at one end, possibly a read error. This rearrangement joins TRBV7-2 to TRBJ1-2; weak D call: TRBD1 (5 bases). Germline CDR1 and CDR2: SGHTA and FQGNSA. There are 14 residues in the CDR3. The CDR3 protein is CVSSSQRGAYGYTF. CDR3 DNA: TGTGTCAGCAGCTCCCAACGGGGCGCATATGGCTACACCTTC.

The chain links TRBV5-6 to TRBJ1-2; no clear D gene. The V gene's germline CDR1 is SGHDT and CDR2 YYEEEE. The CDR3 is 13 residues long. Trimming shortened V by 7 bases and J by 8 bases, and 18 bases separated the two germline ends. The CDR3 protein is CASLQRGTDGYTF. Written as DNA, the CDR3 is TGTGCCAGCCTCCAAAGAGGTACTGACGGCTACACCTTC. The full variable domain, with the rest looked up from reference TRBV5-6 and TRBJ1-2, is DAGVTQSPTHLIKTRGQQVTLRCSPKSGHDTVSWYQQALGQGPQFIFQYYEEEERQRGNFPDRFSGHQFPNYSSELNVNALLLGDSALYLCASLQRGTDGYTFGSGTRLTVV.

This chain connects TRBV19 to TRBJ2-2, with 8 bases fitting TRBD1. With 10 bases clipped from V and 4 bases from J, the junction kept 5 bases outside the gene matches. The germline CDR1 and CDR2 sequences are LNHDA and SQIVND (reference sequence). There are 13 residues in the CDR3. The CDR3 loop is CAIDRGITGELFF. In DNA form, the CDR3 reads TGTGCCATTGACAGGGGTATCACCGGGGAGCTGTTTTTT.

With regard to this clonotype: Since a much larger clone is just one base distant, this may be a read error. The chain combines TRBV11-2 with TRBJ2-5; weak D call: TRBD1 (5 bases). The CDR3 is made up of 13 amino acids. Germline V gene lookup returns CDR1 SGHAT and CDR2 FQNNGV. V gave up 5 bases and J gave up 7 bases, with 14 bases separating them. In DNA, the CDR3 is TGTGCCAGCAGCGGACGACAGAAAGTGACCCAGTACTTC. This gives the protein CASSGRQKVTQYF.

The V and J genes are TRBV24-1 and TRBJ2-3; TRBD1 might be the D (5 bases). Germline V gene sequence: CDR1 KGHDR, CDR2 SFDVKD. The CDR3 is 15 amino acids. V dropped 1 base and J dropped 5 bases, with 12 bases sitting between them. In DNA, the CDR3 is TGTGCCACCAGTGATTTCGCCTCAGGGAAAGATACGCAGTATTTT. It specifies CATSDFASGKDTQYF.

V is TRBV4-3 and J is TRBJ2-1, with D tentatively TRBD2 (6 bases). Trimming took 2 bases from V and 8 from J, leaving 13 bases between them. This CDR3 has 14 amino acids. Per germline, CDR1 LGHNA and CDR2 YSLEER. The CDR3, as DNA: TGCGCCAGCAGCCAATCAATACGGGAGTATGAGCAGTTCTTC. It yields the protein CASSQSIREYEQFF.

This clonotype was seen many times. The rearrangement links TRBV6-2 or TRBV6-3 to TRBJ2-3; D unclear. From germline, CDR1 is MNHEY and CDR2 SVGEGT. The CDR3 totals 16 residues. V gave up 6 bases and J gave up 0 bases, with 16 bases separating them. The CDR3 DNA is TGTGCCAGCAGACCCCCGTACGGAACTAGCACAGATACGCAGTATTTT. Translating gives CASRPPYGTSTDTQYF.

The sample holds a few counts of this clonotype. The chain combines TRBV10-3 with TRBJ1-2; D may be TRBD1 (5 bases). Germline lookup yields CDR1 ENHRY and CDR2 SYGVKD. The CDR3 totals 16 residues. Trimming shortened V by 0 bases and J by 8 bases, and 19 bases separated the two germline ends. The CDR3 reads CAISESLGQGVGGYTF. The CDR3 nucleotides are TGTGCCATCAGTGAGTCGCTAGGGCAGGGCGTCGGAGGCTACACCTTC.